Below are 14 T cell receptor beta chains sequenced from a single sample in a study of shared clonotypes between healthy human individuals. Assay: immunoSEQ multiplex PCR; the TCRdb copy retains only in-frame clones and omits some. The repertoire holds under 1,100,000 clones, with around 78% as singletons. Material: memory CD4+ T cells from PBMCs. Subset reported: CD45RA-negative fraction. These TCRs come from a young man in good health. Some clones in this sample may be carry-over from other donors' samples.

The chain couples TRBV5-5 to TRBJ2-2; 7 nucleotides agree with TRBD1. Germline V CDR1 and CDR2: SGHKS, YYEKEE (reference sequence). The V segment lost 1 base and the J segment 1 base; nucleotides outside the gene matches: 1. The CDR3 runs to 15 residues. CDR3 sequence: CASSLPGGNTGELFF. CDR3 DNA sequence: TGTGCCAGCAGCTTGCCAGGGGGGAACACCGGGGAGCTGTTTTTT.

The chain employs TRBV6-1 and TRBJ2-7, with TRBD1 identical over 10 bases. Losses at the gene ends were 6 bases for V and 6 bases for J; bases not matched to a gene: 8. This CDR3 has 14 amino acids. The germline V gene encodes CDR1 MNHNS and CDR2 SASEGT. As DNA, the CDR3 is TGTGCCAGCAGGGGGGGACAGGGGATCGTCGAGCAGTACTTC. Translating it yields CASRGGQGIVEQYF.

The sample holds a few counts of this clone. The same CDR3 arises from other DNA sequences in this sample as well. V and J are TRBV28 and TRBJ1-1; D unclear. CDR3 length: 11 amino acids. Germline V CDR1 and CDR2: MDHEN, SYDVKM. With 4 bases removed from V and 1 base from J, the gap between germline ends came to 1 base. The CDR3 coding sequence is TGTGCCAGCAGTTGGAACACTGAAGCTTTCTTT. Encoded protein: CASSWNTEAFF. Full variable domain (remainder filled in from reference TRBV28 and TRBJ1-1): DVKVTQSSRYLVKRTGEKVFLECVQDMDHENMFWYRQDPGLGLRLIYFSYDVKMKEKGDIPEGYSVSREKKERFSLILESASTNQTSMYLCASSWNTEAFFGQGTRLTVV.

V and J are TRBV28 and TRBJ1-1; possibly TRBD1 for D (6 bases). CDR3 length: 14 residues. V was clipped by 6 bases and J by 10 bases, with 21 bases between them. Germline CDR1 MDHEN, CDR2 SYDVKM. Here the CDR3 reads CASSSLRALQGAFF. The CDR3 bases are TGTGCCAGCAGCTCCCTCCGGGCCCTACAGGGAGCTTTCTTT.

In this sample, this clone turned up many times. The CDR3 DNA is TGTGCCAGCAGTGACGACCAGGGGATAATAGGCTCCTACGAGCAGTACTTC. Residues: CASSDDQGIIGSYEQYF. J is TRBJ2-7 and V is TRBV25-1; D is possibly TRBD1 (6 bases). Trimming removed 3 bases at V and 0 bases at J, with 18 bases between. Germline CDR1 is MGHDK and CDR2 is SYGVNS. CDR3 length equals 17 residues.

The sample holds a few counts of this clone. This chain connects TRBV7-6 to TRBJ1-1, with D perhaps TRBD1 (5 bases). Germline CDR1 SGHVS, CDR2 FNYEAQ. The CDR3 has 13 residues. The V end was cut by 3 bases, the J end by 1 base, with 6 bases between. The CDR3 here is CASSFQGNTEAFF. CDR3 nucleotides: TGTGCCAGCAGCTTTCAGGGGAACACTGAAGCTTTCTTT. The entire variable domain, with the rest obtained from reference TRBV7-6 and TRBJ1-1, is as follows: GAGVSQSPRYKVTKRGQDVALRCDPISGHVSLYWYRQALGQGPEFLTYFNYEAQQDKSGLPNDRFSAERPEGSISTLTIQRTEQRDSAMYRCASSFQGNTEAFFGQGTRLTVV.

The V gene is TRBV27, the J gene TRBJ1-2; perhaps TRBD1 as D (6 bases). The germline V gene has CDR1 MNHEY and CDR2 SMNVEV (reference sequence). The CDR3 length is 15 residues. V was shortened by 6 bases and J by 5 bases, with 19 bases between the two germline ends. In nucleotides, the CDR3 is TGTGCCAGCAGCCTGGGACATCCATCCACTTATGGCTACACCTTC. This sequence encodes CASSLGHPSTYGYTF.

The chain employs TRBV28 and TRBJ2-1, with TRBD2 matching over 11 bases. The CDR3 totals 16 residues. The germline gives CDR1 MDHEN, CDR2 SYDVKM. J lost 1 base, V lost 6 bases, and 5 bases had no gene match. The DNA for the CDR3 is TGTGCCAGCAGGGTAGCGGGAGGGCGATCCTACAATGAGCAGTTCTTC. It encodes CASRVAGGRSYNEQFF.

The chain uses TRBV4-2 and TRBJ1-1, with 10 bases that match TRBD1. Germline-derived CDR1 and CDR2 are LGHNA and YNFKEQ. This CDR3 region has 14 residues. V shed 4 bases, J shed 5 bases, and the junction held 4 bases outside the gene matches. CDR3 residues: CASSRSGQGTEAFF. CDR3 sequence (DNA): TGTGCCAGCAGCCGTTCGGGACAGGGGACTGAAGCTTTCTTT.

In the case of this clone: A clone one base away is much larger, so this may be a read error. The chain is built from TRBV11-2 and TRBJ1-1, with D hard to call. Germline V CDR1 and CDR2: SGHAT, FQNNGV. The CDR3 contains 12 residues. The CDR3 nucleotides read TGTGCCAGCAGCTTAGGACAAGTTGAAGCTTCCTTT. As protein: CASSLGQVEASF.

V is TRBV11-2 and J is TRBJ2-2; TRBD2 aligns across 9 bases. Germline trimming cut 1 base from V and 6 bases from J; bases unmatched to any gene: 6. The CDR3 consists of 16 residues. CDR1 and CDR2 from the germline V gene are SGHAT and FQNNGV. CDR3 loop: CASSLGRLAGAGELFF. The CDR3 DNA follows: TGTGCCAGCAGCTTAGGGCGCTTAGCGGGAGCCGGGGAGCTGTTTTTT.

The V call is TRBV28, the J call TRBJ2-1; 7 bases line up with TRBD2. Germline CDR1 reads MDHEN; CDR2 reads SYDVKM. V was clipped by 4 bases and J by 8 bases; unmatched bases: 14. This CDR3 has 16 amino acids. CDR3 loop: CASSSTPWGGYYEQFF. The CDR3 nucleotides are TGTGCCAGCAGTTCAACCCCCTGGGGAGGGTATTATGAGCAGTTCTTC.

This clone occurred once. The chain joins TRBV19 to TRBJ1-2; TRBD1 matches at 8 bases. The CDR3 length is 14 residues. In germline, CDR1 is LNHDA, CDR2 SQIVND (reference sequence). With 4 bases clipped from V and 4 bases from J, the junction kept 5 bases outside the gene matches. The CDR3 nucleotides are TGTGCCAGTAGTACTGACAGGGGTGGCTATGGCTACACCTTC. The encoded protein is CASSTDRGGYGYTF.

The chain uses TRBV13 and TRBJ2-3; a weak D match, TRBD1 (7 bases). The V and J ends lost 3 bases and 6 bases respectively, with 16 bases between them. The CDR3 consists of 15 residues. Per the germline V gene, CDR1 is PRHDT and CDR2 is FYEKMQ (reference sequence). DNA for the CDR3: TGTGCCAGCAGCTTGCCCCAGGGGGGCGGGGATACGCAGTATTTT. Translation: CASSLPQGGGDTQYF.